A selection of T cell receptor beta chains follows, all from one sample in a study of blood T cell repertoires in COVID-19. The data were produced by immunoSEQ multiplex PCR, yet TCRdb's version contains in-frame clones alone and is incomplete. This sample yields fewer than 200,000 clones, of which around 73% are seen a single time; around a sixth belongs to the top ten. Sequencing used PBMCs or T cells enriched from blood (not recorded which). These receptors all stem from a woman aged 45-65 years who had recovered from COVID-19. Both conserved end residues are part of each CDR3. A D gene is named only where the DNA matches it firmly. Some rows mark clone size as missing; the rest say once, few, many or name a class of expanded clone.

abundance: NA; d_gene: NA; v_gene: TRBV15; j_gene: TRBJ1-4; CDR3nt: TGTGCCACCAGCAGAGATCTTCAGTCTAGAGAAAAACTGTTTTTT; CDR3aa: CATSRDLQSREKLFF
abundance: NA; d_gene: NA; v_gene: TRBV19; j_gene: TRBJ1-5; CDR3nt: TGTGCCAGTAGTAGAGCAGGGGAAGCGCCCCAGCATTTT; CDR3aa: CASSRAGEAPQHF
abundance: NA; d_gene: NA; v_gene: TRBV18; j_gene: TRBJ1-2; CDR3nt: TGTGCCAGCTCACGTGACGGGGAGGACGGCTACACCTTC; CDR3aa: CASSRDGEDGYTF
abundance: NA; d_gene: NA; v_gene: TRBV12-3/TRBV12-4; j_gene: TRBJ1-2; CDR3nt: TGTGCCAGCACGGGGATGCAGGAGGGCTACACCTTC; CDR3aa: CASTGMQEGYTF
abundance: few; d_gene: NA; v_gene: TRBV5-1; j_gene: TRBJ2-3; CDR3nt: TGCGCCAGCAGCTACGGACACAGGGCTGATACGCAGTATTTT; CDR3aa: CASSYGHRADTQYF
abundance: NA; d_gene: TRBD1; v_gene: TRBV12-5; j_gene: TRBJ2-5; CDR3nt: TGTGCTAGTGCCCAACAGGGGGAAGAGACCCAGTACTTC; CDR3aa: CASAQQGEETQYF
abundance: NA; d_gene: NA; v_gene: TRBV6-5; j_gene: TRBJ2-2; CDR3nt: TGTGCCAGCAGTTACATGGAAAGCGAGACCGGGGAGCTGTTTTTT; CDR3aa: CASSYMESETGELFF
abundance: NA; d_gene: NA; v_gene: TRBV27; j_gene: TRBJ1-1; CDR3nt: TGTGCCAGCAGTTTATCTGGCGGGGGGGTCACTGAAGCTTTCTTT; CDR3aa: CASSLSGGGVTEAFF
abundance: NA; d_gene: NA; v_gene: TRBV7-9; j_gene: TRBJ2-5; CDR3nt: TGTGCCAGCAGCTTAGGGGTGACTAGTTTAGAGACCCAGTACTTC; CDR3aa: CASSLGVTSLETQYF
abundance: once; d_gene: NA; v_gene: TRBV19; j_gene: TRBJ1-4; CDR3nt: TGTGCCAGTATGCAACTCGGTGAAAAACTGTTTTTT; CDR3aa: CASMQLGEKLFF
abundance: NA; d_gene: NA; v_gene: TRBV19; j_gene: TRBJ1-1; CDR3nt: TGTGCCAGTACCGCACAGATGAACACTGAAGCTTTCTTT; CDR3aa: CASTAQMNTEAFF
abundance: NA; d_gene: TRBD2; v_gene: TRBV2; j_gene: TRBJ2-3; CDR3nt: TGTGCCAGCTATCCGGGACTAGCGGGAGGGGCAGATACGCAGTATTTT; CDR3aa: CASYPGLAGGADTQYF
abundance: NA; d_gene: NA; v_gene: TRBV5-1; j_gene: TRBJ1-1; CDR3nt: TGCGCCAGCAGCCCACAGGGAATCGAAGCTTTCTTT; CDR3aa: CASSPQGIEAFF
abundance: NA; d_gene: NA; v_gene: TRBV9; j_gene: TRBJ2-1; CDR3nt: TGTGCCAGCAGCGTAGCGCTGGGACTTGAGCAGTTCTTC; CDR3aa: CASSVALGLEQFF
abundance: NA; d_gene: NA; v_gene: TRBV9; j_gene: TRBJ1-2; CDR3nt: TGTGCCAGCAGCGTAGACTCCTGGACAGTCTATGGCTACACCTTC; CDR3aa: CASSVDSWTVYGYTF
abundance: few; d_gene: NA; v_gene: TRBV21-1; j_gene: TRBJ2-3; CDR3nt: TGTGCCAGCAGCTCAAGGACTAGCGGGAGAGGTGCGCAGTATTTT; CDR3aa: CASSSRTSGRGAQYF
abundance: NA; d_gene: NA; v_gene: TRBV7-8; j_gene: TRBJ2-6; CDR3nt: TGTGCCAGCAGCGCCAGGGCTGGGGCCAACGTCCTGACTTTC; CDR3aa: CASSARAGANVLTF
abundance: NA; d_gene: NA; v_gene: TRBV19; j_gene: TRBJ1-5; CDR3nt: TGTGCCAGTAGTGATTCAGTCAATCAGCCCCAGCATTTT; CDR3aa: CASSDSVNQPQHF
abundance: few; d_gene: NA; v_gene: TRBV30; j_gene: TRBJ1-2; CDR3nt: TGTGCCTGGAGTGGCGGGCAGTATGGCTACACCTTC; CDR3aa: CAWSGGQYGYTF
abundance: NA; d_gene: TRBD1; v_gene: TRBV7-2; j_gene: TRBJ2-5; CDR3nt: TGTGCCAGCAGCCCAGCATGGACAGGGTCGTACTTC; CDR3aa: CASSPAWTGSYF
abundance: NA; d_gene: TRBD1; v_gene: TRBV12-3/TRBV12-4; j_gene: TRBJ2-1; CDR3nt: TGTGCCAGCACTCTAGACAGGGCAGGCATGCAGTTCTTC; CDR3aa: CASTLDRAGMQFF
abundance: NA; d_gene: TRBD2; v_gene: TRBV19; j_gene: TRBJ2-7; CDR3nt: TGTGCCAGTAGTACCGGACTAGCGGGAGAGGACGAGCAGTACTTC; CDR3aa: CASSTGLAGEDEQYF
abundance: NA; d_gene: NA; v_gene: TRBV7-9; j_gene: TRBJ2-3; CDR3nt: TGTGCCAGCAGCTTAGAGATGGGGCGCGGAGATACGCAGTATTTT; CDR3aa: CASSLEMGRGDTQYF
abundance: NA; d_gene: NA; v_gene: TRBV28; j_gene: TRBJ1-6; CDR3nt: TGTGCCAGCAGTCCCCCGGGGTTCGGGGGTTCACCCCTCCACTTT; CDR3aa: CASSPPGFGGSPLHF
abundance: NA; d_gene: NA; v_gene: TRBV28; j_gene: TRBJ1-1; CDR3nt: TGTGCCAGCAGTCCTCAGGGAATTCTGAACACTGAAGCTTTCTTT; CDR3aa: CASSPQGILNTEAFF
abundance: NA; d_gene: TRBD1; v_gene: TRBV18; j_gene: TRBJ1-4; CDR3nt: TGTGCCACCCGTCAGGGGGGCGCGGGTTCTAATGAAAAACTGTTTTTT; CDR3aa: CATRQGGAGSNEKLFF
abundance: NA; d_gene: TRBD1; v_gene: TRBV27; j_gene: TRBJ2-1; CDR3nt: TGTGCCAGCAGATGGGACAGGGCCTGGAATGAGCAGTTCTTC; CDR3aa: CASRWDRAWNEQFF
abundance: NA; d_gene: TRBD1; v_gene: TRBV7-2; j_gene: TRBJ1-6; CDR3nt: TGTGCCAGCAGCTGGGGACAGGGAGTGCGGAATTCACCCCTCCACTTT; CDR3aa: CASSWGQGVRNSPLHF
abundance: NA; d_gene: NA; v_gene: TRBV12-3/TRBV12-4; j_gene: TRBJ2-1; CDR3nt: TGTGCCAGCAATGCGGACACGGCTGAGCAGTTCTTC; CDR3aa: CASNADTAEQFF
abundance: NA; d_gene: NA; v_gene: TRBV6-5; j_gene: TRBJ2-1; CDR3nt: TGTGCCAGCAGTTCGTCGCGGGAGCAGTTCTTC; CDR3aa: CASSSSREQFF
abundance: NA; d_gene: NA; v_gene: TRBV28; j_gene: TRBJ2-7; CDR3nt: TGTGCCTCAGCAGAATTCGGCGGATCCTACGAGCAGTACTTC; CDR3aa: CASAEFGGSYEQYF
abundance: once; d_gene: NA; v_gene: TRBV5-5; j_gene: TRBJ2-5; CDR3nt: TGTGCCAGCAGCTTGGCCCCCTTACCAAGAGAGGCCCAGTACTTC; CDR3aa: CASSLAPLPREAQYF
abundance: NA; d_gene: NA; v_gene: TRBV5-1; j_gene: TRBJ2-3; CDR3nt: TGCGCCAGCAGCTTGGTTTCCTTTTCAGATACGCAGTATTTT; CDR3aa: CASSLVSFSDTQYF
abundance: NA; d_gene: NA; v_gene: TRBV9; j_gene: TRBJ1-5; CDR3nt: TGTGCCAGCAGCGTAGCCGGGGGATCCAATCAGCCCCAGCATTTT; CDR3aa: CASSVAGGSNQPQHF
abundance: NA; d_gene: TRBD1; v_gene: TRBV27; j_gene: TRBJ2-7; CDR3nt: TGTGCCAGCACCGGGGGACAGGGGCTTTCCTACGAGCAGTACTTC; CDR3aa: CASTGGQGLSYEQYF
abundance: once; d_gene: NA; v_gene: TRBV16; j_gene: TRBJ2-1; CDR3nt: TGTGCCAGCAGCCAAGACCGGGAAGAGCAGTTCTTC; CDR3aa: CASSQDREEQFF
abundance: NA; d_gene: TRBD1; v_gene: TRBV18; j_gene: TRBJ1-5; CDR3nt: TGTGCCAGCTCAATTGGTTCCCCGGCATTCGGAGGGGGCGATCAGCCCCAGCATTTT; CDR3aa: CASSIGSPAFGGGDQPQHF